Reported below is one TCR beta chain. This sample was included in a study of T cell changes during pregnancy in multiple sclerosis. Clones were read by immunoSEQ multiplex PCR, and TCRdb kept only the in-frame ones, dropping some. The sample carries approximately 79,000 clones, approximately 92% recorded once. This CDR3 spans 16 amino acids. CDR1 and CDR2 (germline): SEHNR, FQNEAQ (reference sequence). J gave up 1 base and V 0 bases, and 3 bases lay outside the gene matches. The source material was peripheral blood, sampled in the second trimester of pregnancy. The rearrangement links TRBV7-9 to TRBJ1-1; 9 nucleotides match TRBD1. This sequence originates from a female donor in good health, enrolled as a control in a pregnancy study. CDR3 sequence: CASSLARTGENTEAFF. CDR3 DNA sequence: TGTGCCAGCAGCTTAGCAAGGACAGGGGAGAACACTGAAGCTTTCTTT.